The present entry profiles one T cell receptor beta chain with its context. What it recognizes is unknown. The sample is drawn from a study of blood T cells in healthy people across ages. Then a second PCR, running about 7 to 11 cycles, was carried out with a sample-barcoded 5' primer and a J-beta primer mix. TCRdb re-called the 5' RACE reads through MiXCR, storing one row per CDR3 protein. The data show over 1,500,000 distinct CDR3 sequences, with around 50% seen just once and 2.1% held by the top ten. Findings and limits, study-wide: Diversity estimated from one million T cells was considered an underestimate.

Germline V gene sequence: CDR1 SGHDT, CDR2 YYEEEE. The CDR3 contains 15 residues. The V and J ends lost 4 bases and 2 bases, in that order; junction bases with no gene match: 9. The rearrangement links TRBV5-6 to TRBJ2-7; 7 nucleotides line up with TRBD2. Sequencing input: blood. The receptor was isolated from a woman in her 40s in good health. Here the CDR3 reads CASSPLTGGPYEQYF. The CDR3 region has the DNA TGTGCCAGCAGCCCTTTGACGGGGGGTCCCTACGAGCAGTACTTC.